This record concerns one T cell receptor (beta chain) sequence. Pooling of second doses given at about 4 or about 12 weeks was done. The data originate from a study of T cell responses to AZD1222 COVID-19 vaccine. TCRdb's table, derived via immunoSEQ multiplex PCR, lists solely in-frame clones and lacks some. The sample includes about 94,000 clones, about 85% of them seen just once. Sequencing used peripheral blood, obtained 28 days after the second AZD1222 dose. The TCR originated in an adult who received the AZD1222 COVID-19 vaccine.

The CDR3 region is CASSPLRGRGLLEQYF. The CDR3, as DNA: TGTGCCAGCAGTCCCCTCAGGGGGAGGGGGTTATTAGAGCAGTACTTC. This chain uses TRBV28 with TRBJ2-7, with D perhaps assigned TRBD1 or TRBD2 (7 bases each). This CDR3 is built from 16 residues. Germline V gene lookup returns CDR1 MDHEN and CDR2 SYDVKM. Trimming removed 5 bases from V and 7 bases from J, with 24 bases in between.